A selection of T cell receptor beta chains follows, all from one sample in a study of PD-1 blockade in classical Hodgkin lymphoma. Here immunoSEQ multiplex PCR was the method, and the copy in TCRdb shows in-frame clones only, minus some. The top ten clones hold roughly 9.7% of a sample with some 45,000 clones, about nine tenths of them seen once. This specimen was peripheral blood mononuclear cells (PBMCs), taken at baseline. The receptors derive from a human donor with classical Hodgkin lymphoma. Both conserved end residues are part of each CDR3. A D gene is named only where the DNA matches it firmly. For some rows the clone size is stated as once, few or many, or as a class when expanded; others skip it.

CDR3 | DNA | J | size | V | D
CASSLGSEPYQPQHF | TGTGCCAGCAGCTTAGGTTCCGAACCTTATCAGCCCCAGCATTTT | TRBJ1-5 | few | TRBV7-8 | -
CASSLEVVGNEQFF | TGTGCCAGCAGCTTGGAGGTCGTGGGGAATGAGCAGTTCTTC | TRBJ2-1 | - | TRBV5-4 | -
CASSSSRGDRETQYF | TGTGCCAGCAGCTCATCTCGCGGGGACAGAGAGACCCAGTACTTC | TRBJ2-5 | once | TRBV7-8 | -
CASSNRLAGGPGRDTQYF | TGTGCCAGCAGCAATCGACTAGCGGGGGGCCCGGGCAGGGATACGCAGTATTTT | TRBJ2-3 | - | TRBV9 | TRBD2
CASSSMGGSNQPQHF | TGTGCCAGCAGTTCCATGGGGGGGAGCAATCAGCCCCAGCATTTT | TRBJ1-5 | - | TRBV6-5 | -
CASSQQGPEQFF | TGTGCCAGCAGCCAACAGGGTCCTGAGCAGTTCTTC | TRBJ2-1 | once | TRBV16 | -
CASSQGQEVYEQYF | TGCGCCAGCAGCCAAGGCCAGGAAGTGTACGAGCAGTACTTC | TRBJ2-7 | - | TRBV4-3 | -
CASSLRLAGETDTQYF | TGCGCCAGCAGCCTCCGACTAGCGGGAGAGACAGATACGCAGTATTTT | TRBJ2-3 | few | TRBV5-1 | TRBD2
CASLPLASSSYNEQFF | TGTGCCAGTCTCCCGCTGGCTTCTAGCTCCTACAATGAGCAGTTCTTC | TRBJ2-1 | - | TRBV19 | -
CASSMTFPEGEQYF | TGTGCCAGTAGTATGACATTCCCCGAGGGCGAGCAGTACTTC | TRBJ2-7 | - | TRBV19 | -
CASSLDGGSPLHF | TGTGCCAGCAGCTTAGATGGAGGTTCACCCCTCCACTTT | TRBJ1-6 | - | TRBV7-9 | -
CASSPPATSLEQYF | TGTGCCAGCTCACCACCCGCGACTAGCCTCGAGCAGTACTTC | TRBJ2-7 | - | TRBV18 | TRBD2
CASSTDQTQYF | TGTGCCAGCAGTACCGACCAGACCCAGTACTTC | TRBJ2-5 | - | TRBV6-6 | -
CASPYEQYF | TGTGCCAGCCCCTACGAGCAGTACTTC | TRBJ2-7 | - | TRBV18 | -
CASSEKQRDTGELFF | TGTGCCAGCAGTGAGAAGCAGCGGGACACCGGGGAGCTGTTTTTT | TRBJ2-2 | - | TRBV2 | -
CASSLAGVSYEQYF | TGTGCCAGCAGCTTAGCAGGGGTCTCCTACGAGCAGTACTTC | TRBJ2-7 | - | TRBV11-2 | -
CASSLNLRGRNFYEQFF | TGTGCCAGCAGTTTAAACCTCAGGGGCCGAAACTTTTATGAGCAGTTCTTC | TRBJ2-1 | - | TRBV27 | -
CGSGRAQETQYF | TGCGGTAGCGGGAGGGCGCAAGAGACCCAGTACTTC | TRBJ2-5 | - | TRBV29-1 | TRBD2
CASSLGQGAHYGYTF | TGTGCCAGCAGCTTGGGGCAGGGGGCTCACTATGGCTACACCTTC | TRBJ1-2 | - | TRBV5-4 | TRBD1
CASSMTVVVGDQPQHF | TGTGCCAGTAGTATGACGGTGGTAGTGGGTGATCAGCCCCAGCATTTT | TRBJ1-5 | - | TRBV19 | -
CASSLTLMHLF | TGTGCCAGCAGCTTAACCTTGATGCACCTTTTT | TRBJ1-4 | - | TRBV7-8 | -
CASSYSRRGRDTEAFF | TGTGCCAGCAGTTACTCCCGGCGGGGAAGGGACACTGAAGCTTTCTTT | TRBJ1-1 | - | TRBV6-6 | -
CASSSSRSLNTEAFF | TGTGCCAGCAGTTCAAGCCGGTCTCTGAACACTGAAGCTTTCTTT | TRBJ1-1 | - | TRBV6-5 | -
CASSLQGQGAGEQFF | TGTGCCAGCAGCTTACAGGGACAGGGGGCAGGAGAGCAGTTCTTC | TRBJ2-1 | - | TRBV7-6 | TRBD1
CASSPDGYSNEKLFF | TGCGCCAGCAGCCCGGACGGTTATTCAAATGAAAAACTGTTTTTT | TRBJ1-4 | - | TRBV4-1 | -
CASSTQGHISYNEQFF | TGTGCCAGCAGCACCCAGGGGCACATCTCCTACAATGAGCAGTTCTTC | TRBJ2-1 | once | TRBV9 | -
CASSEAPQGGPNTGELFF | TGTGCCAGCAGTGAAGCGCCCCAGGGGGGTCCGAACACCGGGGAGCTGTTTTTT | TRBJ2-2 | - | TRBV6-1 | -
CASSFVQGGGYGYTF | TGTGCCAGCAGTTTCGTCCAGGGCGGTGGGTATGGCTACACCTTC | TRBJ1-2 | - | TRBV28 | -
CASSRGDLSYEQYF | TGTGCCAGCAGTAGAGGGGACTTGTCCTACGAGCAGTACTTC | TRBJ2-7 | - | TRBV6-1 | -
CASSLGLANEQFF | TGTGCCAGCAGCTTGGGGTTAGCCAATGAGCAGTTCTTC | TRBJ2-1 | - | TRBV5-8 | -
CASKGLAGDLDEQFF | TGTGCCAGTAAGGGACTAGCGGGTGACTTGGATGAGCAGTTCTTC | TRBJ2-1 | - | TRBV19 | TRBD2
CASSERWQGPYEQYF | TGTGCCAGCAGTGAAAGATGGCAGGGTCCCTACGAGCAGTACTTC | TRBJ2-7 | - | TRBV2 | -
CASSHRGTVLAKNIQYF | TGCGCCAGCAGCCATAGGGGGACAGTACTAGCCAAAAACATTCAGTACTTC | TRBJ2-4 | - | TRBV4-1 | TRBD1
CASSPLQGRKVTEAFF | TGTGCCAGCTCACCACTGCAGGGACGAAAGGTCACTGAAGCTTTCTTT | TRBJ1-1 | - | TRBV18 | -
CASSWEGGIGVYNEQFF | TGTGCCAGCAGCTGGGAAGGCGGGATAGGGGTCTACAATGAGCAGTTCTTC | TRBJ2-1 | - | TRBV7-9 | -
CASSPADRGFTEAFF | TGCGCCAGCAGCCCGGCGGACAGGGGGTTCACTGAAGCTTTCTTT | TRBJ1-1 | - | TRBV5-1 | TRBD1
CASSVAGVSYNEQFF | TGTGCCAGCAGCGTCGCGGGAGTGTCCTACAATGAGCAGTTCTTC | TRBJ2-1 | - | TRBV9 | TRBD2
CASSIGLAGGQNTGELFF | TGTGCCAGTAGTATCGGACTAGCGGGGGGGCAAAACACCGGGGAGCTGTTTTTT | TRBJ2-2 | - | TRBV19 | TRBD2
CASSVQGILDTQYF | TGTGCCAGTAGTGTACAGGGAATTCTGGATACGCAGTATTTT | TRBJ2-3 | - | TRBV19 | -
CASWGSSSYEQYF | TGTGCCAGCTGGGGTTCGAGCTCCTACGAGCAGTACTTC | TRBJ2-7 | once | TRBV28 | -
CASRPTGYEQYF | TGTGCCAGCAGACCAACAGGGTACGAGCAGTACTTC | TRBJ2-7 | few | TRBV2 | -
CASSNRGNFYEQYF | TGTGCCAGCAGCAACAGGGGCAATTTCTACGAGCAGTACTTC | TRBJ2-7 | - | TRBV11-2 | TRBD1
CASSVFGGSNYGYTF | TGTGCCAGCAGCGTATTTGGGGGCTCTAACTATGGCTACACCTTC | TRBJ1-2 | - | TRBV9 | -
CASSLERGTDTQYF | TGCGCCAGCAGCTTGGAGCGGGGGACAGATACGCAGTATTTT | TRBJ2-3 | - | TRBV5-1 | TRBD2
CASSLGGANQPQHF | TGTGCCAGCAGTTTGGGGGGGGCCAATCAGCCCCAGCATTTT | TRBJ1-5 | - | TRBV28 | -
CASSPTGYSNQPQHF | TGTGCCAGCAGTCCGACAGGCTATAGCAATCAGCCCCAGCATTTT | TRBJ1-5 | - | TRBV6-5 | -
CASSGTVLNQPQHF | TGTGCCAGCAGCGGGACAGTTCTCAATCAGCCCCAGCATTTT | TRBJ1-5 | - | TRBV2 | TRBD1
CASSLWQGVNNEQFF | TGTGCCAGCAGTTTATGGCAGGGGGTTAACAATGAGCAGTTCTTC | TRBJ2-1 | - | TRBV27 | TRBD1
CASSSGGGGQPQHF | TGTGCCAGCAGTTCGGGTGGTGGGGGTCAGCCCCAGCATTTT | TRBJ1-5 | - | TRBV27 | -
CASSLRLSSDTQYF | TGTGCCAGTAGTCTAAGACTATCCAGCGATACGCAGTATTTT | TRBJ2-3 | - | TRBV19 | -